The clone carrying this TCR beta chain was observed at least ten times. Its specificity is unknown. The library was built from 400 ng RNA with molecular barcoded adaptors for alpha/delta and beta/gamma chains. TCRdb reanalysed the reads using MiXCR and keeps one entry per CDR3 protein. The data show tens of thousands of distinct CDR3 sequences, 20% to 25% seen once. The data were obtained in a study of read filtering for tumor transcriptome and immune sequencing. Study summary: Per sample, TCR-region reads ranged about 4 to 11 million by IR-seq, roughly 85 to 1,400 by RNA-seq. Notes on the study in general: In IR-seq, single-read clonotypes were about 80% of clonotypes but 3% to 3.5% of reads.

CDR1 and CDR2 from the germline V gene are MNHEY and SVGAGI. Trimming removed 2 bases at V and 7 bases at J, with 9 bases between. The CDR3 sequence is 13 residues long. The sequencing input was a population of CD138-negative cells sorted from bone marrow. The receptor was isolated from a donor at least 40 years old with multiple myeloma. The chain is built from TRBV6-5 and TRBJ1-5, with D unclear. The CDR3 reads CASSYGMGQPQHF. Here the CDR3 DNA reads TGTGCCAGCAGTTACGGGATGGGGCAGCCCCAGCATTTT.